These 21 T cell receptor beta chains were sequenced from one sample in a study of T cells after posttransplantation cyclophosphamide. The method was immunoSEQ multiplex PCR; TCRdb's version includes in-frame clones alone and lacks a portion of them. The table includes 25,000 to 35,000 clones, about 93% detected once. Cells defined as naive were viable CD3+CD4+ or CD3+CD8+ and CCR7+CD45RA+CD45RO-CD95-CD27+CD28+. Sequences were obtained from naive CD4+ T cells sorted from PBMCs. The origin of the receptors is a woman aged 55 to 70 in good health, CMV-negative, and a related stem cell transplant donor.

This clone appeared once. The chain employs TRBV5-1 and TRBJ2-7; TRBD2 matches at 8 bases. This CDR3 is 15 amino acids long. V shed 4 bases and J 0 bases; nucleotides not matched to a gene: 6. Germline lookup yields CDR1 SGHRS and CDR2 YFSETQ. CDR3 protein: CASSLSGAHSYEQYF. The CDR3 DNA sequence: TGCGCCAGCAGCCTTAGCGGGGCGCACTCCTACGAGCAGTACTTC.

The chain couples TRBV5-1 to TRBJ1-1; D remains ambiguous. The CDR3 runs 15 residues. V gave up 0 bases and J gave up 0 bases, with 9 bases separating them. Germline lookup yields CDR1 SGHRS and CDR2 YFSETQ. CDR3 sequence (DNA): TGCGCCAGCAGCTTGGCGGGAGGTCTGAACACTGAAGCTTTCTTT. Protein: CASSLAGGLNTEAFF.

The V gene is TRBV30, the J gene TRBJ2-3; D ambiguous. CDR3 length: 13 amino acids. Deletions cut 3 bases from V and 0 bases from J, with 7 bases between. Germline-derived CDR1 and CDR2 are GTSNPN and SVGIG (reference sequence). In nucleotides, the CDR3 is TGTGCCTGGAGACGTAGCAGCACAGATACGCAGTATTTT. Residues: CAWRRSSTDTQYF. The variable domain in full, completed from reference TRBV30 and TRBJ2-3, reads SQTIHQWPATLVQPVGSPLSLECTVEGTSNPNLYWYRQAAGRGLQLLFYSVGIGQISSEVPQNLSASRPQDRQFILSSKKLLLSDSGFYLCAWRRSSTDTQYFGPGTRLTVL.

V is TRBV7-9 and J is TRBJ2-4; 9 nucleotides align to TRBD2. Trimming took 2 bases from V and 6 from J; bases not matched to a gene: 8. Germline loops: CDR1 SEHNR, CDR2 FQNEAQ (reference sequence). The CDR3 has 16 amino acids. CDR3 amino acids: CASSLNAGGQRNIQYF. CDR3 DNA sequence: TGTGCCAGCAGCTTAAACGCGGGAGGGCAGAGAAACATTCAGTACTTC.

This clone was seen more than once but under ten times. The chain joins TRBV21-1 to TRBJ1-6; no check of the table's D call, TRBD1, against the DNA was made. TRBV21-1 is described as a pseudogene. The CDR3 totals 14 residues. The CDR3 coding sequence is TGTGCCAGCAGCGGGACAGGTGATAATTCACCCCTCCACTTT. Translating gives CASSGTGDNSPLHF.

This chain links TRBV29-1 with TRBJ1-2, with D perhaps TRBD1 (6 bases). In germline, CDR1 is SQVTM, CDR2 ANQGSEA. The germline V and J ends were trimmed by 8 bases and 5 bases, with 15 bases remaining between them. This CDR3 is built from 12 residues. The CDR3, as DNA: TGCAGCCCCCGGACAGACCTATATGGCTACACCTTC. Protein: CSPRTDLYGYTF.

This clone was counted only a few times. The CDR3 reads CASSLREDTEAFF. The DNA of the CDR3 is TGTGCCAGCAGCTTGAGGGAGGACACTGAAGCTTTCTTT. This chain connects TRBV11-2 to TRBJ1-1; D is unclear. The CDR3 length is 13 residues. CDR1 is SGHAT, CDR2 FQNNGV, per germline. V dropped 3 bases and J dropped 3 bases, with 8 bases sitting between them.

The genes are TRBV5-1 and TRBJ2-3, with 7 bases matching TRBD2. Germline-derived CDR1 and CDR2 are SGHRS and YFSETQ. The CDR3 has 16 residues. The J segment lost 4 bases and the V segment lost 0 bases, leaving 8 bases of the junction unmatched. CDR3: CASSLGLADFADTQYF. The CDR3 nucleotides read TGCGCCAGCAGCTTGGGACTAGCCGATTTCGCAGATACGCAGTATTTT.

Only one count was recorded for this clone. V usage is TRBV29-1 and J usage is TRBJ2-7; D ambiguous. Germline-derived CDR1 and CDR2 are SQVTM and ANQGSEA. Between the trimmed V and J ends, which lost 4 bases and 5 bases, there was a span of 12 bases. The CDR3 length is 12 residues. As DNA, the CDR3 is TGCAGCGTTGTGGCATATTCCGACGAGCAGTACTTC. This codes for CSVVAYSDEQYF.

The CDR3 spells CASSVGPARWETQYF. In nucleotides, the CDR3 is TGTGCCAGCAGCGTAGGACCGGCCAGGTGGGAGACCCAGTACTTC. The gene calls are TRBV9 and TRBJ2-5, with no clear D. CDR3 length equals 15 residues. Germline V gene data show CDR1 as SGDLS and CDR2 as YYNGEE. V was trimmed by 0 bases and J by 5 bases, leaving 14 bases between them.

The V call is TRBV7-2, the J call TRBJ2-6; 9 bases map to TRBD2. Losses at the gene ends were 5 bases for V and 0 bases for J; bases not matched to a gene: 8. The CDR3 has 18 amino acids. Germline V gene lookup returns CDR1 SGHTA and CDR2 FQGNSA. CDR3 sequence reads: CASSRVAGGISGANVLTF. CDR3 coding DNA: TGTGCCAGCAGCCGGGTGGCGGGGGGGATCTCTGGGGCCAACGTCCTGACTTTC.

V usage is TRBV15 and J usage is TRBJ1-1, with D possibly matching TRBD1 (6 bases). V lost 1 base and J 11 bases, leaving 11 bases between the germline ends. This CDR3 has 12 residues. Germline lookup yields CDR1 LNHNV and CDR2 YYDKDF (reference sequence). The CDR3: CATSRGTANAFF. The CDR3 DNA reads TGTGCCACCAGCAGAGGGACAGCGAATGCTTTCTTT. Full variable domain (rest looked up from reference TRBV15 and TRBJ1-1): DAMVIQNPRYQVTQFGKPVTLSCSQTLNHNVMYWYQQKSSQAPKLLFHYYDKDFNNEADTPDNFQSRRPNTSFCFLDIRSPGLGDTAMYLCATSRGTANAFFGQGTRLTVV.

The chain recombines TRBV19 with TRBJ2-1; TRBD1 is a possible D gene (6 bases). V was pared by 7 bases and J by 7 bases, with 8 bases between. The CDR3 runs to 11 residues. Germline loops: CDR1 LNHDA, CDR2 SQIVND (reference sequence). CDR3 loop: CASTDRNEQFF. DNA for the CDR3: TGTGCCAGTACCGACAGGAATGAGCAGTTCTTC.

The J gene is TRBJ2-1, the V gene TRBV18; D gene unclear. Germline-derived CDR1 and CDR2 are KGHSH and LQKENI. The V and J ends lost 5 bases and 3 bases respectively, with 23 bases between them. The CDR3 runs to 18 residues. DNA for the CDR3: TGTGCCAGCTCATCTGTACCCCCTTTAGACTCCGGCTACAATGAGCAGTTCTTC. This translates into CASSSVPPLDSGYNEQFF.

CDR3 bases: TGTGCCAGCAGCCTGGGACAGGGAGGTTCACCCCTCCACTTT. It translates to CASSLGQGGSPLHF. The genes are TRBV5-6 and TRBJ1-6, with 9 bases aligning to TRBD1. J lost 9 bases, V lost 4 bases, and 5 bases had no gene match. CDR1 is SGHDT, CDR2 YYEEEE, per germline. The CDR3 contains 14 residues.

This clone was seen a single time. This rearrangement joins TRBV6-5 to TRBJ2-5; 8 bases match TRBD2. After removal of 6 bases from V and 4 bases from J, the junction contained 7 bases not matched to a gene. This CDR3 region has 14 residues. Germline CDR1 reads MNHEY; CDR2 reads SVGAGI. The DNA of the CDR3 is TGTGCCAGCAGCCTCGGACTAGCCCGAGAGACCCAGTACTTC. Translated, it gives CASSLGLARETQYF.

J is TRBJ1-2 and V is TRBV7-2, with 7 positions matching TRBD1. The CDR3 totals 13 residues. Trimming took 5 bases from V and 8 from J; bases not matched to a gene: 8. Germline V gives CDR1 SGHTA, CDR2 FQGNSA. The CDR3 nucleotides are TGTGCCAGCAGCGCCCACAGGGGAGGAGGCTACACCTTC. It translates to CASSAHRGGGYTF.

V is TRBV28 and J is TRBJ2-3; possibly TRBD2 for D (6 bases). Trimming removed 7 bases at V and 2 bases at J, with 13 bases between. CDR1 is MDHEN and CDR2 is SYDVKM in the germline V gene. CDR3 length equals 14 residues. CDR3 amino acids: CASNGGVFTDTQYF. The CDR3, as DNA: TGTGCCAGCAACGGAGGGGTGTTCACAGATACGCAGTATTTT.

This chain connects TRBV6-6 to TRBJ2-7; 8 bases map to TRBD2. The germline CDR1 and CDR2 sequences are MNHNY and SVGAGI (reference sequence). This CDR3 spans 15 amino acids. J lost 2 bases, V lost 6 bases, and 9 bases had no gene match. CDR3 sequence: CASREIAGTTYEQYF. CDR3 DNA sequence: TGTGCCAGCAGAGAAATAGCGGGGACGACCTACGAGCAGTACTTC.

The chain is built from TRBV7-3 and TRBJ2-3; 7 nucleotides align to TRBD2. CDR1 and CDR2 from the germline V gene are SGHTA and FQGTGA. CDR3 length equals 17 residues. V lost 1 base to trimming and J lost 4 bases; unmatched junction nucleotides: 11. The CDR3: CASSLIGRASGADTQYF. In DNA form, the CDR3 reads TGTGCCAGCAGCTTAATAGGGCGTGCGAGCGGGGCAGATACGCAGTATTTT.

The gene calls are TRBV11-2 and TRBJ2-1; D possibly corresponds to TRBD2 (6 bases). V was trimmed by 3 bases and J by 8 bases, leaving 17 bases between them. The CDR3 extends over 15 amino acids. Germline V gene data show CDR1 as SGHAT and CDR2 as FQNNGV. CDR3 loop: CASSFPGSGNHEQFF. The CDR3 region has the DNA TGTGCCAGCAGCTTCCCGGGTAGCGGTAACCATGAGCAGTTCTTC.